This T cell receptor beta chain appears in the sequencing data of a study of beta chain features in type 1 diabetes. Study outcomes and limitations: Among type 1 diabetes patients, VDJ junctions had fewer insertions and more deletions. All four CD4+ subsets of Type 1 diabetes patients contained TCRB CDR3s that were moderately but significantly shorter. Since sequencing was performed on cDNA, cells with high TCR expression could be over-represented.

This clone occurred a few times. The target antigen is unknown. A sort by CD45RO/CCR7/CD25/CD127/CD95/CD27 yielded CD4+ naive, central memory, regulatory and stem cell-like memory cells. What was sequenced were expressed TCRB transcripts, since all of the isolated RNA had been reverse transcribed. Naive, central memory and regulatory T cell samples averaged roughly 3.7 million immunoSEQ reads each. Clones were read by immunoSEQ multiplex PCR, and TCRdb kept only the in-frame ones, dropping some. This sample has some 700,000 clones; around an eighth occur once, and the top ten carry 0.02% to 0.025%. This CDR3 has 14 residues. Germline-derived CDR1 and CDR2 are ENHRY and SYGVKD. V lost 7 bases and J lost 0; bases outside the gene matches: 2.

The chain combines TRBV10-3 with TRBJ2-2, with 7 bases that match TRBD1. The receptor comes from a young man with type 1 diabetes. The sequencing sample was made of naive CD4+ T cells from blood. CDR3 DNA sequence: TGTGCCATCACCGGGACAGCGAACACCGGGGAGCTGTTTTTT. This encodes CAITGTANTGELFF.